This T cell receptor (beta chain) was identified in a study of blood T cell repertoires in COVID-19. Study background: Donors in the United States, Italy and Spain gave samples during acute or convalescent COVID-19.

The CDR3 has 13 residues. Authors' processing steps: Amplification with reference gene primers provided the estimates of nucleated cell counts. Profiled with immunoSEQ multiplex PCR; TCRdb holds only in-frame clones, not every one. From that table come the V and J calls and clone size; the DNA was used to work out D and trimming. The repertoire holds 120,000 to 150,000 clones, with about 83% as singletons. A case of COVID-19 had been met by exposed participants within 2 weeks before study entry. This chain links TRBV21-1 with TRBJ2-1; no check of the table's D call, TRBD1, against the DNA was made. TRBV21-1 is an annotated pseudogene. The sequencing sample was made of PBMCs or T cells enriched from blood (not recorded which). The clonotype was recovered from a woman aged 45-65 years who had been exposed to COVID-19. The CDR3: CASTGTDHNEQFF. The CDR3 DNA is TGTGCCAGCACCGGGACAGACCACAATGAGCAGTTCTTC.